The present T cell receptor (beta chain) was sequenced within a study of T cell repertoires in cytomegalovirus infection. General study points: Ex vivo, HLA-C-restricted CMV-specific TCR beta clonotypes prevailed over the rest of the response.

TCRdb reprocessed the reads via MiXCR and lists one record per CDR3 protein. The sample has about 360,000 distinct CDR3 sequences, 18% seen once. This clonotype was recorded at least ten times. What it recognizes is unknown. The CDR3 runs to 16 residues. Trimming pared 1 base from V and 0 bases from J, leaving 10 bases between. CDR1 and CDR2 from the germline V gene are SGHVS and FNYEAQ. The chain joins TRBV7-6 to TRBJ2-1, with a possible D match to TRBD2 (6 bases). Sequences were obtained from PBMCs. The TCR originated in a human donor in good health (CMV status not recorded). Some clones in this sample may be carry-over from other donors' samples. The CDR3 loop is CASSLGTTDSYNEQFF. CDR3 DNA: TGTGCCAGCAGCTTAGGGACTACGGACTCCTACAATGAGCAGTTCTTC.